The source of this TCR beta chain is a study of chemoradiotherapy in HPV16-positive cancers (dated by TCRdb to about 2022). Study-level background: Candidate HPV-specific T-cell clones and common TCR motifs were defined through functional T-cell assays on cells from a couple of HPV16-positive patients. The candidate HPV-specific TCRs and motifs were then tracked in TCR repertoires from under 100 patients with HPV-related cancers. The study set out to ask whether T-cell immunity against the HPV oncoproteins E6 and E7 changes over the course of chemoradiotherapy and whether that immunity affects survival.

What the authors observed across the whole study: In HPV16-positive patients, expansion of HPV-responsive T cells during chemoradiotherapy was found to be associated with improved recurrence-free survival. The survival association was reported for HPV16-positive patients, and the functional definition of HPV-specific T cells was derived from only two HPV16-positive patients. Expansion of candidate HPV-specific clones and E7-related TCR motifs was observed in the tumor microenvironment during treatment, whereas no such expansion was observed for non-HPV-specific T cells.

Repertoires were sampled repeatedly over the course of chemoradiotherapy, so clonal expansion could be followed in the tumor microenvironment. Notes on this clone: It lacks a known antigen. No base quality values were provided; no much bigger clone lies one nucleotide off.

The CDR3 runs 15 residues from the cysteine to the phenylalanine. Only the CDR3 portion is preserved as DNA: 45 bases, with reading frame beginning at the first base. V is shortened by 6 bases, J by 2 bases, and the region joining them spans 14 bases. CDR1 and CDR2, per the germline V gene (reference sequence), are PRHDT and FYEKMQ. Library generation was performed with the immunoSEQ multiplex PCR assay. The source is immuneACCESS, and TCRdb retained only in-frame sequences with V and J called. Part of the clones is not carried over; for the studies checked, unresolved V genes explain less than half of this, and the remainder is unexplained. The sample table contains approximately 12,000 clones; only one count was recorded for 72% of them. The top ten clonotypes cover more than 6.5% of the sample.

The rearranged chain carries TRBV13 and TRBJ2-1, and the D gene may be TRBD2, 5 bases matching. The origin of this receptor is a human donor with HPV-associated anogenital cancer. The specimen was obtained from a patient who underwent chemoradiotherapy. The nucleotides read TGTGCCAGCAGTATACGACGGGGAACCTACAATGAGCAGTTCTTC. Translated, this is CASSIRRGTYNEQFF.